This T cell receptor beta chain comes out of a study of blood T cells in healthy people across ages. General observations from the study: Both higher diversity and more naive CD4+ cells marked long-lived donors when set against aged donors. Roughly linear age-related decline in beta diversity appeared, significant by age around 38.

The V gene end was trimmed by 3 bases and the J gene end by 7 bases; junction bases not matched to a gene: 6. CDR3 size: 14 residues. For the second PCR, which ran for about 6 to 11 cycles, a sample-barcoded 5' primer and a J-beta primer mix were used. Each single sample gave us at least 3 million CDR3-containing paired-end reads. TCRdb reanalysed the 5' RACE reads using MiXCR and keeps one entry per CDR3 protein. This sample yields approximately 1,700,000 distinct CDR3 sequences, of which about two fifths are seen a single time; approximately 22% belongs to the top ten. As regards this clonotype: What it binds is not known.

Isolation recovered at least 6.5 million PBMCs from every sample. The clonotype was recovered from a human donor in good health. The V and J genes are TRBV12-3 or TRBV12-4 and TRBJ1-5; 7 bases align to TRBD1. The sequencing input was blood. The CDR3 reads CASSFLGGGQPQHF. DNA of the CDR3: TGTGCCAGCAGTTTCTTAGGGGGCGGACAGCCCCAGCATTTT.